This is a list of T cell receptor beta chains from one sample in a study of blood T cell repertoires in COVID-19. Profiled with immunoSEQ multiplex PCR; TCRdb holds only in-frame clones, not every one. The data show 150,000 to 200,000 clones, 83% seen once. Specimen: peripheral blood. The source of these receptors is a human donor in a cohort sampled during active COVID-19. CDR3s include the opening cysteine and the closing phenylalanine or tryptophan.

v_gene | CDR3aa
TRBV9 | CASSVVSGGTEAFF
TRBV24-1 | CATSDPGTSGSEEQYF
TRBV4-1 | CASRSTSGNNEQFF
TRBV11-2 | CASSPRPDRGGDEQYF
TRBV10-2 | CASNGTSGRYEQFF
TRBV7-9 | CASSLAQGMGSPLHF
TRBV5-1 | CASSLAPPGQPRDEQYF
TRBV6-5 | CASSYTSGTGGYEQYF
TRBV12-3/TRBV12-4 | CASSLRGNYGYTF
TRBV14 | CASSQWGDEQFF
TRBV6-5 | CASSQDYSSYNEQFF
TRBV10-1 | CASSDSDEQFF
TRBV6-5 | CASTGTGPGGYEQYF
TRBV9 | CASSGDYNYEQYF
TRBV3-1/TRBV3-2 | CASSQQQGNEQFF
TRBV6-6 | CASSPQWWRNPNQPQHF
TRBV10-2 | CASSEGTGGPYEQYF
TRBV5-6 | CASSGLAGSNEQFF
TRBV5-4 | CASSAGTGLGGANVLTF
TRBV7-6 | CASSPQTSSGNTIYF
TRBV7-2 | CASSPSSGGRVGYGYTF
TRBV11-2 | CAIKYGLGQYF
TRBV15 | CATKGTDNNEQFF
TRBV7-9 | CASSLGGVAGELFF
TRBV18 | CASSPNGGNTEAFF
TRBV4-3 | CASSLHTPQTGPVGELFF
TRBV10-1 | CASSDSGRTNEKLFF